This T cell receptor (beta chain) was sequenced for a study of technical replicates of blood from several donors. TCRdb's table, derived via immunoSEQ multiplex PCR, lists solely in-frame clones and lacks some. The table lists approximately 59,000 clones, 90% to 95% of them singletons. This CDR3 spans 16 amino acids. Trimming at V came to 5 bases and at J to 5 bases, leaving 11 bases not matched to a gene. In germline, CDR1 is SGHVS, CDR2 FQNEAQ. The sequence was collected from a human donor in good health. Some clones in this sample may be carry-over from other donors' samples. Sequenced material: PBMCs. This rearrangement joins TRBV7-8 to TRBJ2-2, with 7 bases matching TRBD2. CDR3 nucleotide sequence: TGTGCCAGCAGCACTCTTGGGGGGGGGAGGACCGGGGAGCTGTTTTTT. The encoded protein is CASSTLGGGRTGELFF.